The T cell receptor beta chain described here comes from a study of metastatic and nonmetastatic thyroid tumors. This clone was counted many times. TCRdb re-called clones via MiXCR from the PCR reads. Here the sample spans 20,000 to 25,000 clones, less than 20% being singletons. Among the patients, none had received any treatment before thyroid surgery. Germline lookup yields CDR1 MGHDK and CDR2 SYGVNS. V lost 2 bases and J lost 4, with 14 bases in between. This CDR3 contains 15 residues. The chain links TRBV25-1 to TRBJ1-1, with D maybe TRBD1 (6 bases). Specimen: blood. The sequence was obtained from a female donor with papillary thyroid cancer or a benign thyroid nodule (not recorded which). Some clones in this sample may be carry-over from other donors' samples. CDR3 sequence: CASSEKGGFGTEAFF. The CDR3 DNA is TGTGCCAGCAGTGAAAAGGGGGGCTTCGGCACTGAAGCTTTCTTT.